This is a list of T cell receptor beta chains from one sample in a study of radiotherapy plus CTLA-4 blockade in lung cancer. Clones were read by immunoSEQ multiplex PCR, and TCRdb kept only the in-frame ones, dropping some. The data contain over 45,000 clones, roughly four fifths of them seen just once; the ten biggest clones take up over 15%. This sample comprised peripheral blood, obtained from a patient treated with radiotherapy plus ipilimumab. Receptor source: a human donor with non-small cell lung cancer who had a complete response to radiotherapy plus ipilimumab. CDR3s include the opening cysteine and the closing phenylalanine or tryptophan. Each record gives: clone size, V gene, CDR3 protein. Clone size is not always given. Where it is, it says once, few, many or a class for expanded clones.

clone size: few; V gene: TRBV30; CDR3 protein: CAWSESGMGQETQYF
clone size: once; V gene: TRBV7-9; CDR3 protein: CASSLNRGFTDTQYF
clone size: .; V gene: TRBV15; CDR3 protein: CATSSVGGGEQFF
clone size: .; V gene: TRBV9; CDR3 protein: CASSVGSVLGYGYTF
clone size: once; V gene: TRBV7-8; CDR3 protein: CASSLQGWGNEKLFF
clone size: few; V gene: TRBV15; CDR3 protein: CATSLSTSGRAFSTGELFF
clone size: .; V gene: TRBV7-9; CDR3 protein: CASSPPLSSYNEQFF
clone size: .; V gene: TRBV18; CDR3 protein: CASSPGVYEQYF
clone size: .; V gene: TRBV7-9; CDR3 protein: CASSLNQGALNTEAFF
clone size: .; V gene: TRBV5-4; CDR3 protein: CASSGWTGYEQYF
clone size: .; V gene: TRBV27; CDR3 protein: CASSLRLAGGPNTGELFF
clone size: .; V gene: TRBV13; CDR3 protein: CASSLGLAGDTGELFF
clone size: few; V gene: TRBV5-4; CDR3 protein: CASSSGPTSGGADTQYF
clone size: .; V gene: TRBV30; CDR3 protein: CAWGKRQYQETQYF
clone size: .; V gene: TRBV7-8; CDR3 protein: CASSLAWAEQFF
clone size: .; V gene: TRBV11-3; CDR3 protein: CASSLRSGGPQETQYF
clone size: .; V gene: TRBV18; CDR3 protein: CASSAGVRNEQYF
clone size: .; V gene: TRBV19; CDR3 protein: CASSPTGREQYF
clone size: .; V gene: TRBV6-5; CDR3 protein: CASSSSPDNPVQYF
clone size: .; V gene: TRBV5-1; CDR3 protein: CASSLVTGSMNTEAFF
clone size: .; V gene: TRBV30; CDR3 protein: CAWTPKSTGMNTGELFF
clone size: .; V gene: TRBV27; CDR3 protein: CASANPGRRADTQYF
clone size: .; V gene: TRBV5-6; CDR3 protein: CASSVTVSSGANVLTF
clone size: .; V gene: TRBV7-2; CDR3 protein: CASSPTSGGTYEQYF
clone size: .; V gene: TRBV9; CDR3 protein: CASSVGLLDTQYF
clone size: .; V gene: TRBV5-3; CDR3 protein: CARSLVYGDRGPSSGNTIYF
clone size: .; V gene: TRBV6-5; CDR3 protein: CASRGGQTHNSPLHF
clone size: .; V gene: TRBV5-8; CDR3 protein: CASSWPGGRTDTQYF
clone size: .; V gene: TRBV27; CDR3 protein: CASSLSVSPDRAVF
clone size: .; V gene: TRBV2; CDR3 protein: CASSVRGDTGELFF
clone size: .; V gene: TRBV5-1; CDR3 protein: CASSLAGLLRNTEAFF
clone size: .; V gene: TRBV19; CDR3 protein: CATNHAGGVGNTEAFF
clone size: .; V gene: TRBV10-2; CDR3 protein: CASSELEPTTQYF
clone size: .; V gene: TRBV28; CDR3 protein: CASSLLGQGGQPQHF
clone size: .; V gene: TRBV30; CDR3 protein: CAWSVQVPGELFF
clone size: .; V gene: TRBV7-2; CDR3 protein: CASSLGDRGNQPQHF
clone size: .; V gene: TRBV4-1; CDR3 protein: CASSQLFRGRLNTEAFF
clone size: .; V gene: TRBV27; CDR3 protein: CASSRDRPYNEQFF
clone size: .; V gene: TRBV18; CDR3 protein: CASSHDRSSSNNEKLFF
clone size: .; V gene: TRBV9; CDR3 protein: CASSGETGTLTDTQYF
clone size: .; V gene: TRBV15; CDR3 protein: CATSRADLGVTQYF
clone size: .; V gene: TRBV18; CDR3 protein: CASSQGTGTSTEAFF
clone size: .; V gene: TRBV18; CDR3 protein: CASSPSAQGNEKLFF
clone size: .; V gene: TRBV7-9; CDR3 protein: CASSFTGTGGLADTQYF
clone size: .; V gene: TRBV5-6; CDR3 protein: CASSLRNEQFF
clone size: .; V gene: TRBV18; CDR3 protein: CASSPPDGGRTNGYTF
clone size: .; V gene: TRBV4-3; CDR3 protein: CASSQDVSLAKNIQYF
clone size: .; V gene: TRBV5-1; CDR3 protein: CASSPRRRGQSSGANVLTF
clone size: .; V gene: TRBV18; CDR3 protein: CASSPKNRDRGQPEAFF
clone size: .; V gene: TRBV7-2; CDR3 protein: CASSRPAGDQPQHF
clone size: few; V gene: TRBV5-8; CDR3 protein: CASSLGSGGYYNEQFF
clone size: .; V gene: TRBV11-2; CDR3 protein: CASSSNRVLGYTF
clone size: .; V gene: TRBV5-6; CDR3 protein: CASSLTGGIYEQYF
clone size: few; V gene: TRBV5-1; CDR3 protein: CASSLEGQLIQETQYF